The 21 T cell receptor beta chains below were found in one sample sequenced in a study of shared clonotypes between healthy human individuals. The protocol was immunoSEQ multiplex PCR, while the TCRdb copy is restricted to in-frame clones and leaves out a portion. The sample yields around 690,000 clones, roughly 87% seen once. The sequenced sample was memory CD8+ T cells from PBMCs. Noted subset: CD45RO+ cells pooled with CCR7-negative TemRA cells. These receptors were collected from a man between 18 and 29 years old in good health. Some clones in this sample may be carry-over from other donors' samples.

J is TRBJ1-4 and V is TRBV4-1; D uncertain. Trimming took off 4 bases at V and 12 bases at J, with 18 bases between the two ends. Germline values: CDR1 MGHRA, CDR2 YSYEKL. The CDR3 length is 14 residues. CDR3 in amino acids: CASSPWTALDELFF. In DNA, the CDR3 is TGCGCCAGCAGCCCCTGGACCGCCTTGGACGAACTGTTTTTT.

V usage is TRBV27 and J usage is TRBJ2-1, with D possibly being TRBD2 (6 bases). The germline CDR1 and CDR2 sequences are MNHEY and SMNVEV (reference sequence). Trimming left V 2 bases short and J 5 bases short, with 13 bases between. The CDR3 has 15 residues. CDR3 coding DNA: TGTGCCAGCAGTTTAAGGCGGGGCGGACACAATGAGCAGTTCTTC. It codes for CASSLRRGGHNEQFF.

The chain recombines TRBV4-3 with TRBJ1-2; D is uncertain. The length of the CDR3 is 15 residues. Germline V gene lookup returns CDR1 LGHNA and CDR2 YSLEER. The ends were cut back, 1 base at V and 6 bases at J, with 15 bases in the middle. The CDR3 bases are TGCGCCAGCAGCCAAGCTTCCGACCCCGTGGATGGCTACACCTTC. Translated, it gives CASSQASDPVDGYTF.

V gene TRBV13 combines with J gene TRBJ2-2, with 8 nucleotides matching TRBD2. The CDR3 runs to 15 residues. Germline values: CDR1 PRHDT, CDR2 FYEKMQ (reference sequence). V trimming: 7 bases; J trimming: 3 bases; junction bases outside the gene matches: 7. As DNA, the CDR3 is TGTGCCAGCACCCCGCGGGGGGCCCACACCGGGGAGCTGTTTTTT. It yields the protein CASTPRGAHTGELFF.

CDR3 nucleotide sequence: TGTGCCAGCAGTTTTTACAGGGGCAATCAGCCCCAGCATTTT. Translated: CASSFYRGNQPQHF. The chain employs TRBV27 and TRBJ1-5; a weak D match, TRBD1 (6 bases). CDR3 length: 14 residues. Trimming removed 3 bases at V and 2 bases at J, with 8 bases between. CDR1 and CDR2 (germline): MNHEY, SMNVEV (reference sequence).

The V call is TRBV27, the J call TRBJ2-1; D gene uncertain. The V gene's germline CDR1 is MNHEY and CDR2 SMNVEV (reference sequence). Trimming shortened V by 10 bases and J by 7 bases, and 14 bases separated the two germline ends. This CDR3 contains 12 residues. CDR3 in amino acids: CATCSSLNEQFF. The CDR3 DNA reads TGTGCCACCTGCTCCTCCCTTAATGAGCAGTTCTTC.

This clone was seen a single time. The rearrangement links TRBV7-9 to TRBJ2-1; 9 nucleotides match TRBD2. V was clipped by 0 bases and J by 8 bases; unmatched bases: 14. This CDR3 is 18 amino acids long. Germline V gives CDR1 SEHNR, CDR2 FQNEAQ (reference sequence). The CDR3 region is CASSLALSVAGVRYEQFF. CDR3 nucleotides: TGTGCCAGCAGCTTAGCGCTAAGTGTAGCGGGAGTTAGGTATGAGCAGTTCTTC. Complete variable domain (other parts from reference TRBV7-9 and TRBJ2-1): DTGVSQNPRHKITKRGQNVTFRCDPISEHNRLYWYRQTLGQGPEFLTYFQNEAQLEKSRLLSDRFSAERPKGSFSTLEIQRTEQGDSAMYLCASSLALSVAGVRYEQFFGPGTRLTVL.

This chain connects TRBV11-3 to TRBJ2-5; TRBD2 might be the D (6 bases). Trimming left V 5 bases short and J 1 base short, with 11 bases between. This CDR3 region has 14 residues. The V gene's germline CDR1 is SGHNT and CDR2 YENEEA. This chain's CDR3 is CASSPVGGQETQYF. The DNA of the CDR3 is TGTGCCAGCAGCCCTGTGGGGGGCCAAGAGACCCAGTACTTC.

The CDR3: CASSLMSYEQYF. Here the CDR3 DNA reads TGTGCCAGCAGCTTAATGTCCTACGAGCAGTACTTC. This rearrangement joins TRBV11-2 to TRBJ2-7; D is uncertain. The CDR3 covers 12 residues. Germline V gene data show CDR1 as SGHAT and CDR2 as FQNNGV. Trimming took off 2 bases at V and 1 base at J, with 3 bases between the two ends. The variable domain in full, with the rest retrieved from reference TRBV11-2 and TRBJ2-7, is EAGVAQSPRYKIIEKRQSVAFWCNPISGHATLYWYQQILGQGPKLLIQFQNNGVVDDSQLPKDRFSAERLKGVDSTLKIQPAKLEDSAVYLCASSLMSYEQYFGPGTRLTVT.

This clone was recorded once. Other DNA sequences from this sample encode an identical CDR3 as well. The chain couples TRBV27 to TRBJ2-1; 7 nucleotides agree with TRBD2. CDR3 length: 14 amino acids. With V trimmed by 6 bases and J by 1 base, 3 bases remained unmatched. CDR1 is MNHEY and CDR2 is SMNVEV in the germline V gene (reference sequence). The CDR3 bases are TGTGCCAGCAGCTATAGCGGGTCCTACAATGAGCAGTTCTTC. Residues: CASSYSGSYNEQFF.

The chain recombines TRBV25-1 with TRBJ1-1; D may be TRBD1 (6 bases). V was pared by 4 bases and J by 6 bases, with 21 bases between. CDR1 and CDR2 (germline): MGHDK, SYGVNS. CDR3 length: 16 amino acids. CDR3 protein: CASSVGAGAVRAEAFF. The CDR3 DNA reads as TGTGCCAGCAGTGTTGGGGCGGGGGCCGTTCGCGCTGAAGCTTTCTTT.

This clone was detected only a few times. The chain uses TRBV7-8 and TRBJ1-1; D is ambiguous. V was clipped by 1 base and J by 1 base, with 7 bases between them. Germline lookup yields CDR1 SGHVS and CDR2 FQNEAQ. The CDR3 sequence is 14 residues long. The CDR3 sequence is CASSLDPKNTEAFF. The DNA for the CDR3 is TGTGCCAGCAGCTTAGACCCGAAGAACACTGAAGCTTTCTTT.

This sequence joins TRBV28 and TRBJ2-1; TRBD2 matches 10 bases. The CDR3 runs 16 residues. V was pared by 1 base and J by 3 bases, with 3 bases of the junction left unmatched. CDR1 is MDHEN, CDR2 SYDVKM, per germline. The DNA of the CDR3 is TGTGCCAGCAGTTTATCGCTAGCGGGGGACTACAATGAGCAGTTCTTC. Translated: CASSLSLAGDYNEQFF.

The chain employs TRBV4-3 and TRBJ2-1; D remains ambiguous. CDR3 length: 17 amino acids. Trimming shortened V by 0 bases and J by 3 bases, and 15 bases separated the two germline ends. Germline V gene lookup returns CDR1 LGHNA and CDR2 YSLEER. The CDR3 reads CASSQDWVLTDYNEQFF. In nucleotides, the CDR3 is TGCGCCAGCAGCCAAGATTGGGTTCTAACCGACTACAATGAGCAGTTCTTC.

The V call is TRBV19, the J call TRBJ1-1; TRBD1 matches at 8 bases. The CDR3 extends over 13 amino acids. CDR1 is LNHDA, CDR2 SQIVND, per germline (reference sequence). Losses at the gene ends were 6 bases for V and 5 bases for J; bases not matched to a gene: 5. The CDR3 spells CASRAGGWTEAFF. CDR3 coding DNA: TGTGCCAGTAGGGCAGGGGGCTGGACTGAAGCTTTCTTT.

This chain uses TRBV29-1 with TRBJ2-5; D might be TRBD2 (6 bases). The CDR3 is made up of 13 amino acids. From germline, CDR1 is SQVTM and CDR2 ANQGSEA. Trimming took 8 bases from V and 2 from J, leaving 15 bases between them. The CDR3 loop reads CSHTLADQETQYF. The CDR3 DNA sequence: TGCAGCCATACCTTAGCGGATCAAGAGACCCAGTACTTC.

CDR3 nucleotide sequence: TGCGCCAGCAGCCGACGGGTTATTAGCAATCAGCCCCAGCATTTT. Residues: CASSRRVISNQPQHF. The chain carries TRBV4-1 and TRBJ1-5; D not resolved. V lost 4 bases and J 0 bases, leaving 10 bases between the germline ends. There are 15 residues in the CDR3. In germline, CDR1 is MGHRA, CDR2 YSYEKL.

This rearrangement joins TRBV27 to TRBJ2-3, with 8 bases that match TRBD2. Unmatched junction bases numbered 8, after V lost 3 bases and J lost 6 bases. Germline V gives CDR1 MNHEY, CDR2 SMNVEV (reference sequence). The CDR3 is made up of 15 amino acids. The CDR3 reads CASSFGAGDPDTQYF. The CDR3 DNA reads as TGTGCCAGCAGTTTCGGAGCGGGAGACCCCGATACGCAGTATTTT.

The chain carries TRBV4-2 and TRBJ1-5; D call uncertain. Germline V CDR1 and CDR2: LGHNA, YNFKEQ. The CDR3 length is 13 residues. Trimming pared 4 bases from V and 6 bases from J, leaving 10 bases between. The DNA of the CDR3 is TGTGCCAGCAGCCCGGGCTGGGTTCAGCCCCAGCATTTT. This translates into CASSPGWVQPQHF.

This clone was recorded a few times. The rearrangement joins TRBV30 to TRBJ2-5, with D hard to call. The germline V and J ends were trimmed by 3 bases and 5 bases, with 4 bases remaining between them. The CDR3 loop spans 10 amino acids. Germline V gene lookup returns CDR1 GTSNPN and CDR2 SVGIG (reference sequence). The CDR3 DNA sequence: TGTGCCTGGAGAGGCGAGACCCAGTACTTC. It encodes CAWRGETQYF.

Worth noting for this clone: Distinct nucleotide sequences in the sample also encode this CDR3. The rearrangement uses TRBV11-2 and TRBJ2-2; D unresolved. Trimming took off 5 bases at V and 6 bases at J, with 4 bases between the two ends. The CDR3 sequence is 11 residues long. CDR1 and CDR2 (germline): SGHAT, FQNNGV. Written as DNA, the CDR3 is TGTGCCAGCAGCCTGCCCGGGGAGCTGTTTTTT. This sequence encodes CASSLPGELFF.